Given below is one T cell receptor beta chain in context. Antigen: not known. Data came from immunoSEQ multiplex PCR; TCRdb stores just in-frame clones and leaves some out. The sample records about 180,000 clones, roughly 87% being singletons. This specimen belongs to a study of Ad26.COV2.S vaccination and SARS-CoV-2 variants. The CDR3 sequence is 12 residues long. Between the trimmed V and J ends, which lost 4 bases and 6 bases, there was a span of 8 bases. Germline V gene lookup returns CDR1 SGHRS and CDR2 YFSETQ. Whole-study findings and limits: Measures of TCR breadth and depth may have fallen short of total T cell responses. Spike-specific TCR breadth ran higher among vaccine recipients than placebo recipients. Vaccine and placebo recipients had comparable breadth of non-spike TCRs. Marked by substantial breadth, spike-specific CD8+ and CD4+ T cell responses were reportedly seen after vaccination.

Sequencing was performed on peripheral blood, taken after recovery from COVID-19. This chain joins TRBV5-1 and TRBJ2-1; a weak D match, TRBD2 (6 bases). This TCR derives from a human donor who had recovered from COVID-19. The CDR3 DNA follows: TGCGCCAGCAGCCCGACTAGCAATGAGCAGTTCTTC. Translated, it gives CASSPTSNEQFF.